Listed here are 27 T cell receptor beta chains from one sample, sequenced in a study of shared clonotypes between healthy human individuals. Repertoires were generated with immunoSEQ multiplex PCR, while TCRdb's copy carries only in-frame clones and drops some. The sample lists over 2 million clones, about nine tenths occurring once. Sequencing used naive CD4+ T cells from PBMCs. The sample's subset: CD45RA+ positively selected. The receptors derive from a man aged 18 to 29 in good health. Some clones in this sample may be carry-over from other donors' samples.

The genes are TRBV11-3 and TRBJ2-1; maybe TRBD2 (5 bases). Germline V CDR1 and CDR2: SGHNT, YENEEA. CDR3 length: 18 residues. V dropped 4 bases and J dropped 0 bases, with 19 bases sitting between them. CDR3 nucleotide sequence: TGTGCCAGCAGCTCAGTAGGGCTAGCTGAGAGCTCCTACAATGAGCAGTTCTTC. It specifies CASSSVGLAESSYNEQFF. The full variable domain, completed using reference TRBV11-3 and TRBJ2-1, is EAGVVQSPRYKIIEKKQPVAFWCNPISGHNTLYWYLQNLGQGPELLIRYENEEAVDDSQLPKDRFSAERLKGVDSTLKIQPAELGDSAVYLCASSSVGLAESSYNEQFFGPGTRLTVL.

Remarks on this clone: Within the sample, other DNA sequences also encode this same CDR3. This chain uses TRBV5-1 with TRBJ2-2; D could derive from TRBD1 or TRBD2 (5 bases each). The CDR3 covers 14 residues. Germline lookup yields CDR1 SGHRS and CDR2 YFSETQ. Trimming pared 0 bases from V and 5 bases from J, leaving 8 bases between. The CDR3 is CASSLVGVTGELFF. The CDR3 DNA reads as TGCGCCAGCAGCTTGGTGGGGGTTACCGGGGAGCTGTTTTTT.

For the CDR3, the DNA is TGTGCCAGCAGCTTATCTGGGGCCTTGGCCAAAAACATTCAGTACTTC. Its translation is CASSLSGALAKNIQYF. The genes are TRBV7-3 and TRBJ2-4; weak D call: TRBD1 (5 bases). V was clipped by 2 bases and J by 1 base, with 12 bases between them. The CDR3 is 16 amino acids. Germline V gives CDR1 SGHTA, CDR2 FQGTGA. Supplemented by reference TRBV7-3 and TRBJ2-4, the full variable domain reads GAGVSQTPSNKVTEKGKYVELRCDPISGHTALYWYRQSLGQGPEFLIYFQGTGAADDSGLPNDRFFAVRPEGSVSTLKIQRTERGDSAVYLCASSLSGALAKNIQYFGAGTRLSVL.

This CDR3 is CASRWESGRSSYEQYF. CDR3 DNA: TGTGCCAGCAGATGGGAAAGCGGGAGGAGCTCCTACGAGCAGTACTTC. This chain connects TRBV28 to TRBJ2-7; 9 positions agree with TRBD2. The ends lost 6 bases at V and 0 bases at J; junction bases unmatched: 9. This CDR3 spans 16 amino acids. CDR1 and CDR2 (germline): MDHEN, SYDVKM.

This chain links TRBV28 with TRBJ2-1, with D hard to call. Trimming shortened V by 8 bases and J by 0 bases, and 14 bases separated the two germline ends. Germline V gene lookup returns CDR1 MDHEN and CDR2 SYDVKM. The CDR3 covers 15 residues. In nucleotides, the CDR3 is TGTGCCAGCGACCAAACGCCCAGCTCCTACAATGAGCAGTTCTTC. Protein: CASDQTPSSYNEQFF.

The genes are TRBV28 and TRBJ2-3; 10 bases are a match to TRBD2. This CDR3 has 17 amino acids. The V and J ends lost 6 bases and 3 bases, in that order; junction bases with no gene match: 12. Germline values: CDR1 MDHEN, CDR2 SYDVKM. The CDR3 bases are TGTGCCAGCAGCCGACCCGGGACTAGCGTTCAGACAGATACGCAGTATTTT. Its protein is CASSRPGTSVQTDTQYF.

The chain has TRBV5-6 and TRBJ2-1; the match to TRBD2 covers 7 bases. CDR1 SGHDT and CDR2 YYEEEE come from the germline V gene. The CDR3 runs 15 residues. V trimming: 1 base; J trimming: 3 bases; junction bases outside the gene matches: 4. The CDR3 DNA reads TGTGCCAGCAGCTTGTCTAGCGGATACTACAATGAGCAGTTCTTC. The encoded protein is CASSLSSGYYNEQFF.

V gene TRBV18 combines with J gene TRBJ2-7; D is tentatively TRBD1 or TRBD2 (6 bases each). Trimming left V 2 bases short and J 2 bases short, with 10 bases between. The CDR3 spans 14 residues. Germline lookup yields CDR1 KGHSH and CDR2 LQKENI. The CDR3, as DNA: TGTGCCAGCTCACCAAACCGGGGGCCCTACGAGCAGTACTTC. Its translation: CASSPNRGPYEQYF.

V usage is TRBV10-2 and J usage is TRBJ2-6; 12 positions agree with TRBD1. The CDR3 has 16 amino acids. Trimming at V came to 5 bases and at J to 4 bases, leaving 3 bases not matched to a gene. The germline V gene encodes CDR1 WSHSY and CDR2 SAAADI. The CDR3 loop reads CASSQGQGAGANVLTF. In DNA, the CDR3 is TGCGCCAGCAGTCAGGGACAGGGGGCCGGGGCCAACGTCCTGACTTTC.

CDR3 amino acids: CASSEARGGQPQHF. The CDR3 DNA reads as TGTGCCAGCAGTGAAGCGAGAGGGGGTCAGCCCCAGCATTTT. V gene TRBV2 combines with J gene TRBJ1-5; tentative D call: TRBD1 (6 bases). This CDR3 region has 14 residues. The V gene lost 0 bases and the J gene lost 6 bases, with 9 bases spanning the gap. Germline-derived CDR1 and CDR2 are SNHLY and FYNNEI.

This clone was counted between two and nine times. V and J are TRBV9 and TRBJ2-7; D is unclear. CDR3 length equals 14 residues. Germline V gene sequence: CDR1 SGDLS, CDR2 YYNGEE. V was shortened by 0 bases and J by 0 bases, with 7 bases between the two germline ends. CDR3 sequence (DNA): TGTGCCAGCAGCGTAGATTACCTCTCCTACGAGCAGTACTTC. Translation gives CASSVDYLSYEQYF.

The V gene is TRBV28, the J gene TRBJ2-1; TRBD1 matches 7 bases. The CDR3 is 17 amino acids. V gave up 6 bases and J gave up 3 bases; unmatched junction bases: 14. The germline gives CDR1 MDHEN, CDR2 SYDVKM. The CDR3 protein is CASREVLRDRDYNEQFF. The CDR3 coding sequence is TGTGCCAGCAGAGAAGTCCTGAGGGACAGAGACTACAATGAGCAGTTCTTC. The variable domain in full, with the rest retrieved from reference TRBV28 and TRBJ2-1, is DVKVTQSSRYLVKRTGEKVFLECVQDMDHENMFWYRQDPGLGLRLIYFSYDVKMKEKGDIPEGYSVSREKKERFSLILESASTNQTSMYLCASREVLRDRDYNEQFFGPGTRLTVL.

This clone was seen once. The chain couples TRBV5-1 to TRBJ1-2, with 7 bases fitting TRBD1. The CDR3 spans 14 residues. Per germline, CDR1 SGHRS and CDR2 YFSETQ. V shed 6 bases, J shed 4 bases, and the junction held 9 bases outside the gene matches. DNA for the CDR3: TGCGCCAGCACCGCGCCAGGGGGAGTCTATGGCTACACCTTC. It translates to CASTAPGGVYGYTF.

This chain links TRBV11-1 with TRBJ2-7, with D unclear. The ends were cut back, 5 bases at V and 3 bases at J, with 14 bases in the middle. The CDR3 sequence is 14 residues long. Germline lookup yields CDR1 SGHAT and CDR2 FQDESV (reference sequence). CDR3 sequence reads: CASSLGPEVYEQYF. Here the CDR3 DNA reads TGTGCCAGCAGCCTCGGGCCTGAGGTCTACGAGCAGTACTTC.

This chain joins TRBV28 and TRBJ2-5, with no clear D. This CDR3 spans 12 amino acids. The germline gives CDR1 MDHEN, CDR2 SYDVKM. V dropped 6 bases and J dropped 2 bases, with 7 bases sitting between them. CDR3 DNA: TGTGCCAGCAGCGTTACTCAAGAGACCCAGTACTTC. It codes for CASSVTQETQYF.

The rearrangement links TRBV5-4 to TRBJ1-1; no clear D. This CDR3 region has 15 residues. V was pared by 1 base and J by 3 bases, with 13 bases between. Germline assignment: CDR1 SGHNT and CDR2 YYREEE (reference sequence). The CDR3 bases are TGTGCCAGCAGCTTGAGTCCAGGCAGCTACACTGAAGCTTTCTTT. Amino acid sequence: CASSLSPGSYTEAFF.

The chain couples TRBV18 to TRBJ1-4, with TRBD1 matching 8 bases. The ends lost 3 bases at V and 3 bases at J; junction bases unmatched: 6. The CDR3 has 16 amino acids. Germline assignment: CDR1 KGHSH and CDR2 LQKENI. This CDR3 reads CASSPVQGESNEKLFF. CDR3 coding DNA: TGTGCCAGCTCACCGGTACAGGGGGAGTCTAATGAAAAACTGTTTTTT.

This rearrangement joins TRBV5-6 to TRBJ2-7; unclear D gene. This CDR3 region has 13 residues. Germline lookup yields CDR1 SGHDT and CDR2 YYEEEE. V was clipped by 2 bases and J by 5 bases, with 11 bases between them. CDR3 protein: CASSLWGNNEQYF. CDR3 coding DNA: TGTGCCAGCAGCTTATGGGGTAATAACGAGCAGTACTTC.

This sequence joins TRBV4-1 and TRBJ2-3; no clear D. Germline V CDR1 and CDR2: MGHRA, YSYEKL. Trimming took 4 bases from V and 6 from J, leaving 8 bases between them. The length of the CDR3 is 12 residues. CDR3 coding DNA: TGCGCCAGCAGCCGAGTAAGTGATACGCAGTATTTT. This codes for CASSRVSDTQYF.

V and J are TRBV27 and TRBJ1-5, with D possibly matching TRBD1 (6 bases). Germline V gene data show CDR1 as MNHEY and CDR2 as SMNVEV (reference sequence). The length of the CDR3 is 14 residues. V was shortened by 2 bases and J by 6 bases, with 11 bases between the two germline ends. CDR3: CASSLGQGFQPQHF. CDR3 bases: TGTGCCAGCAGTTTAGGCCAGGGGTTTCAGCCCCAGCATTTT.

The chain has TRBV27 and TRBJ2-3; possibly TRBD2 for D (5 bases). Trimming removed 1 base at V and 4 bases at J, with 6 bases between. CDR1 and CDR2 (germline): MNHEY, SMNVEV (reference sequence). The CDR3 covers 13 residues. CDR3 loop: CASSLFSADTQYF. For the CDR3, the DNA is TGTGCCAGCAGTTTATTTAGCGCAGATACGCAGTATTTT.

This chain joins TRBV14 and TRBJ2-2, with D perhaps TRBD1 (6 bases). This CDR3 spans 14 amino acids. Trimming stripped 8 bases from V and 4 bases from J, with 14 bases between. CDR1 SGHDN and CDR2 FVKESK come from the germline V gene. The CDR3 sequence is CASANRVGTGELFF. CDR3 bases: TGTGCCAGCGCAAACAGGGTGGGCACCGGGGAGCTGTTTTTT.

This clone is a singleton in its sample. The chain is built from TRBV5-1 and TRBJ2-7; 9 bases line up with TRBD2. V dropped 4 bases and J dropped 5; count of bases not matched to a gene: 13. The CDR3 runs 16 residues. The germline CDR1 and CDR2 sequences are SGHRS and YFSETQ. The CDR3 protein is CASSLVRASGNHEQYF. Here the CDR3 DNA reads TGCGCCAGCAGCCTGGTAAGGGCTAGCGGGAACCACGAGCAGTACTTC.

Regarding this clone: The same CDR3 can be traced to other DNA sequences in this sample. The V call is TRBV18, the J call TRBJ2-1; 7 bases agree with TRBD2. V lost 3 bases to trimming and J lost 0 bases; unmatched junction nucleotides: 5. CDR1 and CDR2 (germline): KGHSH, LQKENI. CDR3 length: 16 amino acids. For the CDR3, the DNA is TGTGCCAGCTCACCCCCCGGGGGGAACTCCTACAATGAGCAGTTCTTC. Residues: CASSPPGGNSYNEQFF.

The chain joins TRBV7-2 to TRBJ2-6; no clear D. V shed 3 bases and J shed 3 bases, with 6 bases lying between them. The germline V gene encodes CDR1 SGHTA and CDR2 FQGNSA. The CDR3 extends over 14 amino acids. CDR3 DNA sequence: TGTGCCAGCAGCTTCGTCGTTGGGGCCAACGTCCTGACTTTC. As protein: CASSFVVGANVLTF.

For the CDR3, the DNA is TGTGCCAGAAGTTGGGCGGGGTCCTACAATGAGCAGTTCTTC. This encodes CARSWAGSYNEQFF. This chain links TRBV5-3 with TRBJ2-1; TRBD2 is a possible D gene (6 bases). TRBV5-3 carries the ORF label, with uncertain function. The CDR3 is made up of 14 amino acids. V was shortened by 5 bases and J by 1 base, with 10 bases between the two germline ends.

About this clone: Additional DNA sequences in this sample encode the identical CDR3. The rearrangement joins TRBV7-3 to TRBJ2-3, with D maybe TRBD2 (6 bases). Trimming removed 5 bases from V and 0 bases from J, with 9 bases in between. The CDR3 has 14 amino acids. CDR1 SGHTA and CDR2 FQGTGA come from the germline V gene. The CDR3 loop reads CASSLGTSTDTQYF. The CDR3 DNA reads TGTGCCAGCAGCCTAGGGACTAGCACAGATACGCAGTATTTT. Full variable domain (remainder filled in from reference TRBV7-3 and TRBJ2-3): GAGVSQTPSNKVTEKGKYVELRCDPISGHTALYWYRQSLGQGPEFLIYFQGTGAADDSGLPNDRFFAVRPEGSVSTLKIQRTERGDSAVYLCASSLGTSTDTQYFGPGTRLTVL.